This T cell receptor (beta chain) originates from a study of CD8 T cells in Susac syndrome. At the level of the study: Blood was drawn from patients with Susac syndrome. At that point, they were therapy-naive, on corticosteroids, or on intravenous immunoglobulin alone.

General study points: In total CD8+ repertoires, around 15 Susac-specific public clones were detected, and CD8+ TEMRA repertoires contained five or six.

Germline values: CDR1 MNHEY, CDR2 SVGAGI. Trimming pared 4 bases from V and 8 bases from J, leaving 12 bases between. The CDR3 length is 14 residues. On this clonotype: Antigen specificity is unknown.

Random hexamers were used to reverse transcribe an amount of roughly 0.5 to 1 ug RNA. Amplification of TCR beta CDR3 used immunoSEQ multiplex PCR across 54 Vbeta and 13 Jbeta. Each CDR3 protein gets one entry after TCRdb re-called the immunoSEQ multiplex PCR reads with MiXCR. Of 100,000 to 150,000 distinct CDR3 sequences listed, 90% to 95% are singletons. The chain links TRBV6-5 to TRBJ1-6, with D uncertain. The TCR comes from a human donor with Susac syndrome. The sample was CD8+ T cells from PBMCs. The CDR3 bases are TGTGCCAGCAGTTGGGAGGGTTATGATTCACCCCTCCACTTT. This sequence encodes CASSWEGYDSPLHF.